The 4 T cell receptor beta chains below all came from one sample that was sequenced in a study of Ad26.COV2.S vaccination and SARS-CoV-2 variants. Treatment meaning: about 20 received Ad26.COV2.S at low or high dose, single or two shots; several received placebo; per-sample allocation not given. It was on day 63 after the first vaccine or placebo injection that samples were taken. Some clones are missing from TCRdb's copy, which holds only in-frame ones; the method was immunoSEQ multiplex PCR. The sample carries hundreds of thousands of clones, around 92% recorded once. Sequenced material: peripheral blood, taken in a trial of Ad26.COV2.S vaccine versus placebo. The receptors here all came from a person between 18 and 59 years old who received the Ad26.COV2.S COVID-19 vaccine or a placebo.

This sequence joins TRBV3-1 (or the pseudogene TRBV3-2) and TRBJ1-4; unclear D gene. This CDR3 spans 11 amino acids. Germline assignment: CDR1 LGHDT and CDR2 YNNKEL (reference sequence). Trimming removed 1 base at V and 12 bases at J, with 6 bases between. In nucleotides, the CDR3 is TGTGCCAGCAGCCAAGCGTGGCAACTGTTTTTT. Translated, it gives CASSQAWQLFF.

This clone was detected once. The chain is built from TRBV15 and TRBJ1-2, with D possibly being TRBD1 (5 bases). V lost 0 bases, J lost 2 bases, and 10 bases lay in between. The germline V gene has CDR1 LNHNV and CDR2 YYDKDF (reference sequence). The CDR3 runs to 15 residues. The CDR3 nucleotides read TGTGCCACCAGCAGAGATTGGGACTCAAACTATGGCTACACCTTC. Translation gives CATSRDWDSNYGYTF. The full variable domain, in which reference TRBV15 and TRBJ1-2 provide the parts outside the CDR3, is DAMVIQNPRYQVTQFGKPVTLSCSQTLNHNVMYWYQQKSSQAPKLLFHYYDKDFNNEADTPDNFQSRRPNTSFCFLDIRSPGLGDTAMYLCATSRDWDSNYGYTFGSGTRLTVV.

Note on this clone: Just one base apart from a much larger clone, this may be a read error. J is TRBJ2-5 and V is TRBV7-6; D may be TRBD1 or TRBD2 (5 bases each). Germline-derived CDR1 and CDR2 are SGHVS and FNYEAQ. The CDR3 is 12 amino acids. Trimming took off 2 bases at V and 5 bases at J, with 6 bases between the two ends. CDR3 sequence (DNA): TGTGCCAGCAGCTTATGGGGGGAGACCCAGTACTTC. It codes for CASSLWGETQYF.

The chain is built from TRBV6-2 or TRBV6-3 and TRBJ1-5; D not certain. The CDR3 runs 17 residues. Germline assignment: CDR1 MNHEY and CDR2 SVGEGT. Trimming left V 5 bases short and J 4 bases short, with 21 bases between. The CDR3 nucleotides are TGTGCCAGCAGTGTAGGCCACCGTGAGGGTGGAAATCAGCCCCAGCATTTT. Translated, it gives CASSVGHREGGNQPQHF.